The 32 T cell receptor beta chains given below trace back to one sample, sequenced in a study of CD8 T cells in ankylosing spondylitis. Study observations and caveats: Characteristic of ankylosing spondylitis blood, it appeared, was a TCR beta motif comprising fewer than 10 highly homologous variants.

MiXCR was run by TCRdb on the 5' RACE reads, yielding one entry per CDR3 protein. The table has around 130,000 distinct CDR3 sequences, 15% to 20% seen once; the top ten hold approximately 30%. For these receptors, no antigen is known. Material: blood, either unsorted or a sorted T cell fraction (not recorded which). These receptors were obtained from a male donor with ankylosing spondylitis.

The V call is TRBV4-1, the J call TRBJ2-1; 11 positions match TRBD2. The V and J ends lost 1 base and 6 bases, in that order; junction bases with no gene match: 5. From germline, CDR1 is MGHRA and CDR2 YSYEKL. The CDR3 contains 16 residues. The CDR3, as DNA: TGCGCCAGCAGCCAAGGGATAGCGGGAGGGGCCAATGAGCAGTTCTTC. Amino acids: CASSQGIAGGANEQFF.

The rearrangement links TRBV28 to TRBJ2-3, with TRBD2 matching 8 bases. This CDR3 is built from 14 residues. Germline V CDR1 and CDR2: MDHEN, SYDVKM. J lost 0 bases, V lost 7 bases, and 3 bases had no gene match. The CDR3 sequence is CASTLAGSTDTQYF. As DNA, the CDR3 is TGTGCCAGCACTCTAGCGGGCAGCACAGATACGCAGTATTTT.

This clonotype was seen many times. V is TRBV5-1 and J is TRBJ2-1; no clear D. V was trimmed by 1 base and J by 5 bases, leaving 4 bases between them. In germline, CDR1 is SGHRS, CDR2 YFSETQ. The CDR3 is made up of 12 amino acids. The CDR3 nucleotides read TGCGCCAGCAGCTTGAAAGACAATGAGCAGTTCTTC. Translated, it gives CASSLKDNEQFF.

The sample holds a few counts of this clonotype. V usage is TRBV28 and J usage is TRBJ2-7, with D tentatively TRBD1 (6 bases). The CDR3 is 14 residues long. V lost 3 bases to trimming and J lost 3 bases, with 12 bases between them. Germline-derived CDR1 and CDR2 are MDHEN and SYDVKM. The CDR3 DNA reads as TGTGCCAGCAGTTTCCGACAGGCGATCTACGAGCAGTACTTC. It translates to CASSFRQAIYEQYF.

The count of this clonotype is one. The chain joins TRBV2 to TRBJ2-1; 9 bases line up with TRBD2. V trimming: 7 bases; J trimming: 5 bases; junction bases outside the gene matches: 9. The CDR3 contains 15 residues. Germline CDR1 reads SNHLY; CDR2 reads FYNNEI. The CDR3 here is CASTASASGNNEQFF. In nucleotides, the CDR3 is TGTGCCAGCACCGCCTCGGCTAGCGGGAACAATGAGCAGTTCTTC.

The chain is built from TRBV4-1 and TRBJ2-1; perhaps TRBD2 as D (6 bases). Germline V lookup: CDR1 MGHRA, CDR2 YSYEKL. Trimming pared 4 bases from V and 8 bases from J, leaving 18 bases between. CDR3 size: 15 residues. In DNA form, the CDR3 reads TGCGCCAGCAGCCGGGGGGACCCGGGATGGGATGAGCAGTTCTTC. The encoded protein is CASSRGDPGWDEQFF.

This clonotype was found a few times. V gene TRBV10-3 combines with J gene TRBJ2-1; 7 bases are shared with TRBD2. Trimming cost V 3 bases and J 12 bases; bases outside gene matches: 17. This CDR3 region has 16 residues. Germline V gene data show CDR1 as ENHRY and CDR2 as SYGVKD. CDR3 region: CAISDSNRDSGGGQFF. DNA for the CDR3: TGTGCCATCAGTGACTCCAACCGGGACTCAGGCGGGGGGCAGTTCTTC.

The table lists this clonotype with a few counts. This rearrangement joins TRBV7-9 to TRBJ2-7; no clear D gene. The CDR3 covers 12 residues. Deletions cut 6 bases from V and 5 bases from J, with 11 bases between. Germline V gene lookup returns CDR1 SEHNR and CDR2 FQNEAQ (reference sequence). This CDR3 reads CASSLGSNEQYF. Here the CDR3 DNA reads TGTGCCAGCAGTCTAGGGTCCAACGAGCAGTACTTC.

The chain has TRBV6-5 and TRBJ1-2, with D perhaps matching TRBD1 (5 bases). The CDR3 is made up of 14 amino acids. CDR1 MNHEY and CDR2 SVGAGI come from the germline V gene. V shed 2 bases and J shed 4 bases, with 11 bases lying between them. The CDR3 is CASSYRRGTYGYTF. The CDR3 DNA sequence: TGTGCCAGCAGTTACCGAAGGGGTACCTATGGCTACACCTTC.

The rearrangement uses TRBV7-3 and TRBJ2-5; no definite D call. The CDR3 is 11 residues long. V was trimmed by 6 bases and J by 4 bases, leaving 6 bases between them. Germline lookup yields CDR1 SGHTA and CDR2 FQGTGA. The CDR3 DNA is TGTGCCAGCAGGTTTGGAGAGACCCAGTACTTC. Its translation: CASRFGETQYF. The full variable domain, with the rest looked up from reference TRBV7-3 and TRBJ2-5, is GAGVSQTPSNKVTEKGKYVELRCDPISGHTALYWYRQSLGQGPEFLIYFQGTGAADDSGLPNDRFFAVRPEGSVSTLKIQRTERGDSAVYLCASRFGETQYFGPGTRLLVL.

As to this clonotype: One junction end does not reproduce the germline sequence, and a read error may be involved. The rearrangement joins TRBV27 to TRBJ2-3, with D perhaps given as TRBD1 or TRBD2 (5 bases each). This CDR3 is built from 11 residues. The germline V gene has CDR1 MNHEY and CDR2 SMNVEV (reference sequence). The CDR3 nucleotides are TGTGCCAGCAGGGGACCCCAGGGCCAGGGATTT. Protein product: CASRGPQGQGF.

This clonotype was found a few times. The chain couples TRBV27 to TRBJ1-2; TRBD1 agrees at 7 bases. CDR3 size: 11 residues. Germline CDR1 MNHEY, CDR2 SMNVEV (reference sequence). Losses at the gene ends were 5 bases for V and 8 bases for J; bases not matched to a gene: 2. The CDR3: CASSPGQGYTF. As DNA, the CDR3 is TGTGCCAGCAGTCCGGGACAGGGCTACACCTTC.

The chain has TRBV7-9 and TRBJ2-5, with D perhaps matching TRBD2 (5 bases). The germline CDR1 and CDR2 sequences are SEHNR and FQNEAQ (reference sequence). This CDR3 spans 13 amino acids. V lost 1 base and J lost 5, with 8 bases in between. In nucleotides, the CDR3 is TGTGCCAGCAGCTTAGGCTTAGCGGAGACCCAGTACTTC. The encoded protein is CASSLGLAETQYF.

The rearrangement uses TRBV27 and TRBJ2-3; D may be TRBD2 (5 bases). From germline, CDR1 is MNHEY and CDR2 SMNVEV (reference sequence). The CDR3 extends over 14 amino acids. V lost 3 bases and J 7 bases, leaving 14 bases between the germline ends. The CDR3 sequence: CASSLRAAQNTQYF. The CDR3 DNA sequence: TGTGCCAGCAGTTTGCGGGCAGCTCAGAATACGCAGTATTTT.

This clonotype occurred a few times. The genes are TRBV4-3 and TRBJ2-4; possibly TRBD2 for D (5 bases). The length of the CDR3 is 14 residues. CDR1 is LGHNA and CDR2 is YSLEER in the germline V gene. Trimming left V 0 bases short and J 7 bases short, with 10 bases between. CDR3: CASSQDNWENIQYF. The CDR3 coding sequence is TGCGCCAGCAGCCAAGATAACTGGGAGAACATTCAGTACTTC.

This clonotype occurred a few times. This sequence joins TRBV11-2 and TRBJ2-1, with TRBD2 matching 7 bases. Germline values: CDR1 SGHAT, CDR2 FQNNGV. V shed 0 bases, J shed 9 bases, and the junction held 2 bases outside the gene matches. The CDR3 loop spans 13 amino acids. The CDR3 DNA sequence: TGTGCCAGCAGCTTAGATCCGGGAGGTGAGCAGTTCTTC. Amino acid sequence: CASSLDPGGEQFF.

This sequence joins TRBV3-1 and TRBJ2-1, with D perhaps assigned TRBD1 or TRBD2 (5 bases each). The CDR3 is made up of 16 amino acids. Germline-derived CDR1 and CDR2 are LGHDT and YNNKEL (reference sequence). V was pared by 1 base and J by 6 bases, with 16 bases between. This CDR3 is CASSQAGSLLGNEQFF. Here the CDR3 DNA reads TGTGCCAGCAGCCAAGCAGGGAGTCTGCTCGGCAATGAGCAGTTCTTC.

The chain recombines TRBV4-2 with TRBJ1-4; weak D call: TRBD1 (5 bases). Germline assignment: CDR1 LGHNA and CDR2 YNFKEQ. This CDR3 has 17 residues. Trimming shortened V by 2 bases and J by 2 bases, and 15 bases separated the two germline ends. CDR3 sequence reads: CASSQNSQGATNEKLFF. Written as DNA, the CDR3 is TGTGCCAGCAGCCAAAACTCCCAGGGAGCGACTAATGAAAAACTGTTTTTT.

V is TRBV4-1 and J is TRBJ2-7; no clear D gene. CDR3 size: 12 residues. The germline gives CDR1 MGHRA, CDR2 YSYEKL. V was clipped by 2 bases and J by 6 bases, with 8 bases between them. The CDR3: CASSQSGSEQYF. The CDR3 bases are TGCGCCAGCAGCCAATCAGGATCCGAGCAGTACTTC.

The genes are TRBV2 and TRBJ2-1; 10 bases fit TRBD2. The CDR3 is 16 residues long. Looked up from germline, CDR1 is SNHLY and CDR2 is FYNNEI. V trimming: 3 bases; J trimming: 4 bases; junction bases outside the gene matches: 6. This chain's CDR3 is CASSETRAGGYNEQFF. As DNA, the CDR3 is TGTGCCAGCAGTGAGACCAGAGCGGGAGGGTACAATGAGCAGTTCTTC.

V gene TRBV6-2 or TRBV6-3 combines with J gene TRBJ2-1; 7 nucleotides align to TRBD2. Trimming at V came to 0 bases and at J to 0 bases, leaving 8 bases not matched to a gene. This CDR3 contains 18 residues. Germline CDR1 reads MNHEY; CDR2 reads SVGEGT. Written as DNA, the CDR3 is TGTGCCAGCAGTTACTCGACCCCTCTAGCGGACTCCTACAATGAGCAGTTCTTC. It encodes CASSYSTPLADSYNEQFF.

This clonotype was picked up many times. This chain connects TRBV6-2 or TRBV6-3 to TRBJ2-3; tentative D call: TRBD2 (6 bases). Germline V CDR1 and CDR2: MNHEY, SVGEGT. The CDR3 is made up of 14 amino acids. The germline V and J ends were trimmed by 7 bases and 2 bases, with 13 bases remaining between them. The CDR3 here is CASTSGLNTDTQYF. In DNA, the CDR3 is TGTGCCAGCACCTCGGGACTGAACACAGATACGCAGTATTTT.

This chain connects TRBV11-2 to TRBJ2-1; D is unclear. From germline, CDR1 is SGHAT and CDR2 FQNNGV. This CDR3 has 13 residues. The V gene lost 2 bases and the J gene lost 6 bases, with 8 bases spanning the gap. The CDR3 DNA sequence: TGTGCCAGCAGCTTATCATGGGCCAATGAGCAGTTCTTC. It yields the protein CASSLSWANEQFF.

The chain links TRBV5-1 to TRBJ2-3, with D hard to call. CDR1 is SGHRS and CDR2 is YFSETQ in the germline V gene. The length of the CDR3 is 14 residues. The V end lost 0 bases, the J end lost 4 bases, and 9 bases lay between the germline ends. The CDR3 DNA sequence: TGCGCCAGCAGCTTGGTCTTCTTGGCAGATACGCAGTATTTT. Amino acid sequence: CASSLVFLADTQYF.

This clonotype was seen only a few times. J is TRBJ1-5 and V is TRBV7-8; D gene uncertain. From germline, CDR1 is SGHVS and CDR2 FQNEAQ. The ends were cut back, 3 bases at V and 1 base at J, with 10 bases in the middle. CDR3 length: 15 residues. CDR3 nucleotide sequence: TGTGCCAGCAGCTTGCGGTTGGGGAGCAATCAGCCCCAGCATTTT. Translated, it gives CASSLRLGSNQPQHF.

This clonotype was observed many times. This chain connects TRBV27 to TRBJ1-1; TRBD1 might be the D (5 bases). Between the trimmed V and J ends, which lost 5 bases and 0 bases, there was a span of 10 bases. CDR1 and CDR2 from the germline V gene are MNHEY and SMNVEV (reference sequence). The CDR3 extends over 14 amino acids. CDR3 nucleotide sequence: TGTGCCAGCAGTAGGGCCAGGGTGAACACTGAAGCTTTCTTT. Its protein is CASSRARVNTEAFF.

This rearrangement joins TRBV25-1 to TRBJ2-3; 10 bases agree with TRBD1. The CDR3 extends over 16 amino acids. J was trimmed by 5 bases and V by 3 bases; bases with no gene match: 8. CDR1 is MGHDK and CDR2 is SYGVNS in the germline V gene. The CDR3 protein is CASSDQTGGMLDTQYF. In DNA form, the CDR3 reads TGTGCCAGCAGTGATCAGACAGGGGGCATGTTAGATACGCAGTATTTT.

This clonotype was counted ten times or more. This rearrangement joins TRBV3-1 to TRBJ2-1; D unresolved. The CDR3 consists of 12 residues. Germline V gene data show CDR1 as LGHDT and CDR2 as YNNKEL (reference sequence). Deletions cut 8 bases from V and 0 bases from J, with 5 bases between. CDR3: CASGDSYNEQFF. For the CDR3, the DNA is TGTGCCAGCGGGGACTCCTACAATGAGCAGTTCTTC.

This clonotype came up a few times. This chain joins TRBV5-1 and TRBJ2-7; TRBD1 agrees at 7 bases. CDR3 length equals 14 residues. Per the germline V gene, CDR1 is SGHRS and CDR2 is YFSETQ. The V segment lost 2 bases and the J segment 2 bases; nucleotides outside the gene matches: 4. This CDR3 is CASSFPGQTYEQYF. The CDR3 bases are TGCGCCAGCAGCTTCCCGGGACAGACCTACGAGCAGTACTTC.

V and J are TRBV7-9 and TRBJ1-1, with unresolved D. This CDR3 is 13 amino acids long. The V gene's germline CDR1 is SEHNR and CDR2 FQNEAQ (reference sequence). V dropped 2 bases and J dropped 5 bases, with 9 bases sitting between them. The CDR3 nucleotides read TGTGCCAGCAGCTTAATGTGGGATACTGAAGCTTTCTTT. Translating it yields CASSLMWDTEAFF.

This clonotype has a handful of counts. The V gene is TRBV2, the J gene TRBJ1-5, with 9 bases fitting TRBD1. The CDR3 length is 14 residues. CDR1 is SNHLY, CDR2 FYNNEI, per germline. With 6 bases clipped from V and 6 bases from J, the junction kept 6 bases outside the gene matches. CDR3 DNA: TGTGCCAGCAGCGGACAGGGGAACGGTCAGCCCCAGCATTTT. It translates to CASSGQGNGQPQHF.

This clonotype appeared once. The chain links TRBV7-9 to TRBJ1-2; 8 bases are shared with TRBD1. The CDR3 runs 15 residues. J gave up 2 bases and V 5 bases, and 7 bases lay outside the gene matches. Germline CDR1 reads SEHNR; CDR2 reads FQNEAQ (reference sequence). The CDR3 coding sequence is TGTGCCAGCAGCCCCAGGGACAGGCAAAACTATGGCTACACCTTC. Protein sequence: CASSPRDRQNYGYTF.